This T cell receptor beta chain was captured by sequencing in a study of cytomegalovirus exposure and HLA in healthy donors. Only in-frame clones appear in the TCRdb table, and some are missing; sequencing was by immunoSEQ multiplex PCR. The top ten clones hold roughly 13% of a sample with 200,000 or so clones, roughly 88% of them seen once. The sequenced material came from PBMCs. The TCR originated in a woman in her 30s in good health and CMV-seropositive.

CDR3 in amino acids: CASSFREVISGANVLTF. CDR3 coding DNA: TGTGCCAGCAGCTTCAGGGAAGTTATTTCTGGGGCCAACGTCCTGACTTTC. V is TRBV5-6 and J is TRBJ2-6; TRBD1 might be the D (5 bases). The CDR3 is 17 amino acids. Germline lookup yields CDR1 SGHDT and CDR2 YYEEEE. Trimming took off 2 bases at V and 1 base at J, with 13 bases between the two ends.